The clone carrying this TCR beta chain came up a few times. The target antigen is unknown. This specimen comes from a study of T cell repertoires in cytomegalovirus infection. Study-level points and caveats: CMV-specific HLA-C-restricted TCR beta clonotypes dominated the ex vivo response. Cumulated frequencies of public TCR beta families served to identify carriers of CMV plus the relevant HLA.

Germline loops: CDR1 SEHNR, CDR2 FQNEAQ (reference sequence). The CDR3 loop spans 14 amino acids. With 3 bases removed from V and 3 bases from J, the gap between germline ends came to 8 bases. TCRdb called the reads again in MiXCR, with one record for every CDR3 protein. The data hold fewer than 700,000 distinct CDR3 sequences, with 24% observed a single time. The chain uses TRBV7-9 and TRBJ1-4; D remains ambiguous. Sequenced sample: CD8+ T cells from PBMCs. The clonotype was recovered from a human donor in good health (CMV status not recorded). Some clones in this sample may be carry-over from other donors' samples. CDR3 bases: TGTGCCAGCAGCTTTCGGGGTTCTAATGAAAAACTGTTTTTT. This codes for CASSFRGSNEKLFF.